What follows is one T cell receptor beta chain and its context. These data come from a study of T cell changes during pregnancy in multiple sclerosis. TCRdb's table, derived via immunoSEQ multiplex PCR, lists solely in-frame clones and lacks some. The sample has 65,000 to 80,000 clones, roughly nine tenths seen once; the top ten hold around 1.5%. Germline V lookup: CDR1 MRHNA, CDR2 SNTAGT. The V gene end was trimmed by 3 bases and the J gene end by 3 bases; junction bases not matched to a gene: 4. The CDR3 has 15 amino acids. The specimen was peripheral blood, collected in the third trimester of pregnancy. The clonotype comes from a female donor with multiple sclerosis, enrolled in a pregnancy study. This chain joins TRBV6-4 and TRBJ2-2, with TRBD1 identical over 7 bases. The CDR3 region is CASSDRQGYTGELFF. The CDR3 DNA reads as TGTGCCAGCAGTGATCGACAGGGTTACACCGGGGAGCTGTTTTTT.